These 28 T cell receptor beta chains came from one sample sequenced in a study of shared clonotypes between healthy human individuals. Sequenced by immunoSEQ multiplex PCR; TCRdb stores in-frame clones only, minus some. The repertoire has millions of clones, 95% of them found once; the top ten carry 0.1% to 0.15%. Sequenced sample: naive CD4+ T cells sorted from blood. Subset of the sample: CD45RA+ positively selected. The receptors come from a man between 18 and 29 years old in good health.

The chain couples TRBV13 to TRBJ1-3; D might be TRBD1 (6 bases). CDR1 PRHDT and CDR2 FYEKMQ come from the germline V gene (reference sequence). V was trimmed by 6 bases and J by 4 bases, leaving 13 bases between them. The CDR3 is 14 residues long. The CDR3 reads CASRPGHKGNTIYF. CDR3 bases: TGTGCCAGCAGGCCGGGACACAAGGGAAACACCATATATTTT.

This chain connects TRBV6-6 to TRBJ1-3; D remains ambiguous. V shed 6 bases and J shed 4 bases, with 7 bases lying between them. Germline loops: CDR1 MNHNY, CDR2 SVGAGI (reference sequence). The CDR3 sequence is 12 residues long. The CDR3 sequence is CASRLGGNTIYF. The CDR3 DNA is TGTGCCAGCAGACTAGGAGGAAACACCATATATTTT.

DNA of the CDR3: TGTGCCAGCAGACAAAACGGGCTTCTCTATAATTCACCCCTCCACTTT. This gives the protein CASRQNGLLYNSPLHF. This chain connects TRBV27 to TRBJ1-6; D gene ambiguous. Germline V gene sequence: CDR1 MNHEY, CDR2 SMNVEV (reference sequence). The CDR3 totals 16 residues. The ends were cut back, 6 bases at V and 3 bases at J, with 15 bases in the middle.

The V gene is TRBV6-5, the J gene TRBJ2-2; D call uncertain. CDR3 size: 14 residues. V dropped 0 bases and J dropped 9 bases, with 11 bases sitting between them. The V gene's germline CDR1 is MNHEY and CDR2 SVGAGI. This chain's CDR3 is CASSYSSWGWELFF. CDR3 nucleotides: TGTGCCAGCAGTTACTCGAGTTGGGGTTGGGAGCTGTTTTTT.

A remark on this clone: Other DNA sequences in this sample translate to the same CDR3. The chain carries TRBV5-1 and TRBJ2-5; 7 nucleotides align to TRBD1. The trim removed 4 bases at V and 1 base at J, leaving 4 bases unmatched. The CDR3 runs 14 residues. CDR1 and CDR2 from the germline V gene are SGHRS and YFSETQ. CDR3 protein: CASSQGQPQETQYF. CDR3 DNA: TGCGCCAGCAGCCAGGGACAGCCCCAAGAGACCCAGTACTTC.

The chain carries TRBV6-5 and TRBJ2-5; D is possibly TRBD2 (7 bases). V lost 6 bases, J lost 8 bases, and 19 bases lay in between. CDR3 length: 14 residues. CDR1 MNHEY and CDR2 SVGAGI come from the germline V gene. The CDR3 spells CASSRRGGPLTQYF. The CDR3 region has the DNA TGTGCCAGCAGCCGGAGGGGGGGGCCCCTCACCCAGTACTTC.

CDR3 coding DNA: TGTGCCAGCAGCTTAGCGGGTTTGCAGCCCCAGCATTTT. Amino acid sequence: CASSLAGLQPQHF. J is TRBJ1-5 and V is TRBV11-2; D remains unclear. This CDR3 region has 13 residues. Trimming stripped 1 base from V and 7 bases from J, with 8 bases between. The germline V gene encodes CDR1 SGHAT and CDR2 FQNNGV.

The chain couples TRBV6-5 to TRBJ2-6; D is perhaps TRBD2 (5 bases). The CDR3 spans 16 residues. V gave up 2 bases and J gave up 0 bases, with 8 bases separating them. The germline V gene encodes CDR1 MNHEY and CDR2 SVGAGI. Here the CDR3 reads CASSYLAYSGANVLTF. In DNA, the CDR3 is TGTGCCAGCAGTTACCTAGCATACTCTGGGGCCAACGTCCTGACTTTC.

With regard to this clone: A read error may be the cause here, since a much bigger clone is one base away. Other DNA sequences in this specimen translate into the identical CDR3. This rearrangement joins TRBV6-5 to TRBJ1-5; a possible D gene is TRBD1 (6 bases). From germline, CDR1 is MNHEY and CDR2 SVGAGI. Trimming cost V 5 bases and J 3 bases, with 8 bases left between them. The CDR3 spans 13 residues. The CDR3 coding sequence is TGTGCCAGCAGTCGGACAGTCAATCAGCCCCAGCATTTT. Protein sequence: CASSRTVNQPQHF.

The V gene is TRBV5-1, the J gene TRBJ2-5; D uncertain. Germline CDR1 reads SGHRS; CDR2 reads YFSETQ. The CDR3 is 14 amino acids. V lost 1 base and J lost 2, with 9 bases in between. In DNA form, the CDR3 reads TGCGCCAGCAGCTTGCCAGCCTTACAAGAGACCCAGTACTTC. Translating it yields CASSLPALQETQYF.

The chain links TRBV5-6 to TRBJ1-5; D is ambiguous. Deletions cut 0 bases from V and 6 bases from J, with 10 bases between. The CDR3 contains 14 residues. Germline V gene sequence: CDR1 SGHDT, CDR2 YYEEEE. CDR3 sequence (DNA): TGTGCCAGCAGCTTGGGGGGATTGAGTCAGCCCCAGCATTTT. Its protein product is CASSLGGLSQPQHF.

V gene TRBV7-2 combines with J gene TRBJ2-7, with D possibly TRBD1 on 7 matching bases. Trimming stripped 4 bases from V and 4 bases from J, with 14 bases between. This CDR3 has 14 residues. Germline lookup yields CDR1 SGHTA and CDR2 FQGNSA. The CDR3 DNA sequence: TGTGCCAGCAGCTCTCGACAGGGAGGATACGAGCAGTACTTC. This encodes CASSSRQGGYEQYF.

The chain has TRBV5-1 and TRBJ2-7; D gene uncertain. V lost 4 bases, J lost 5 bases, and 16 bases lay in between. The germline V gene has CDR1 SGHRS and CDR2 YFSETQ. The CDR3 covers 14 residues. The CDR3 here is CASSPEEGGHEQYF. Here the CDR3 DNA reads TGCGCCAGCAGCCCGGAAGAAGGCGGCCACGAGCAGTACTTC.

The V gene is TRBV7-8, the J gene TRBJ2-7; TRBD2 is a possible D gene (5 bases). Germline CDR1 reads SGHVS; CDR2 reads FQNEAQ. V was trimmed by 5 bases and J by 0 bases, leaving 11 bases between them. CDR3 length: 14 residues. CDR3 in amino acids: CASSLTTSSYEQYF. Written as DNA, the CDR3 is TGTGCCAGCAGCCTAACCACTAGCTCCTACGAGCAGTACTTC. Supplemented by reference TRBV7-8 and TRBJ2-7, the full variable domain reads GAGVSQSPRYKVAKRGQDVALRCDPISGHVSLFWYQQALGQGPEFLTYFQNEAQLDKSGLPSDRFFAERPEGSVSTLKIQRTQQEDSAVYLCASSLTTSSYEQYFGPGTRLTVT.

This clone has only one observation. V and J are TRBV5-1 and TRBJ2-1; D might be TRBD2 (5 bases). Germline V gene lookup returns CDR1 SGHRS and CDR2 YFSETQ. This CDR3 is 11 amino acids long. V shed 2 bases and J shed 9 bases, with 6 bases lying between them. CDR3 nucleotide sequence: TGCGCCAGCAGCTTTCGGGGTGAGCAGTTCTTC. It codes for CASSFRGEQFF.

The chain links TRBV28 to TRBJ2-5, with D possibly matching TRBD1 (5 bases). V was clipped by 5 bases and J by 2 bases, with 12 bases between them. The germline V gene has CDR1 MDHEN and CDR2 SYDVKM. The CDR3 totals 14 residues. The CDR3 bases are TGTGCCAGCAGTAGGCGACAGCTTCAAGAGACCCAGTACTTC. Protein sequence: CASSRRQLQETQYF.

Turning to this clone: This sample includes further DNA sequences coding for the same CDR3. CDR3 DNA sequence: TGTGCCAGCTCACCACCCACAGGGTTGACTGAAGCTTTCTTT. Its translation: CASSPPTGLTEAFF. This chain links TRBV18 with TRBJ1-1, with a tentative D call TRBD1 (6 bases). The CDR3 spans 14 residues. Germline values: CDR1 KGHSH, CDR2 LQKENI. V was pared by 0 bases and J by 5 bases, with 10 bases between.

The V call is TRBV7-9, the J call TRBJ2-3; maybe TRBD2 (7 bases). The V gene's germline CDR1 is SEHNR and CDR2 FQNEAQ (reference sequence). V was trimmed by 1 base and J by 0 bases, leaving 11 bases between them. This CDR3 spans 16 amino acids. In DNA, the CDR3 is TGTGCCAGCAGCTTAGGGCGGGGGCCTAGCACAGATACGCAGTATTTT. Translating it yields CASSLGRGPSTDTQYF.

V and J are TRBV19 and TRBJ2-5, with D hard to call. The germline V gene has CDR1 LNHDA and CDR2 SQIVND (reference sequence). CDR3 length equals 12 residues. V gave up 5 bases and J gave up 5 bases, with 9 bases separating them. Here the CDR3 DNA reads TGTGCCAGTAGTGCCTTGGGGGAGACCCAGTACTTC. Amino acids: CASSALGETQYF.

Notes on this clone: Within the sample, other DNA sequences also encode this same CDR3. The chain couples TRBV28 to TRBJ2-7; 7 nucleotides agree with TRBD2. The CDR3 totals 14 residues. With V trimmed by 3 bases and J by 1 base, 3 bases remained unmatched. The germline V gene has CDR1 MDHEN and CDR2 SYDVKM. In DNA form, the CDR3 reads TGTGCCAGCAGTTTGGGAGGGTTATCCTACGAGCAGTACTTC. It specifies CASSLGGLSYEQYF.

The CDR3 region is CASSQDLGPETQYF. For the CDR3, the DNA is TGCGCCAGCAGCCAAGATTTGGGGCCCGAGACCCAGTACTTC. The chain links TRBV4-3 to TRBJ2-5, with a tentative D call TRBD1 (5 bases). From germline, CDR1 is LGHNA and CDR2 YSLEER. V was trimmed by 0 bases and J by 5 bases, leaving 10 bases between them. The CDR3 has 14 amino acids.

This chain links TRBV5-4 with TRBJ2-7; 9 nucleotides align to TRBD2. CDR1 and CDR2 (germline): SGHNT, YYREEE (reference sequence). With V trimmed by 2 bases and J by 1 base, 4 bases remained unmatched. The CDR3 is 15 residues long. The CDR3 sequence is CASSFNSGSSYEQYF. CDR3 coding DNA: TGTGCCAGCAGCTTCAATAGCGGGAGTTCCTACGAGCAGTACTTC.

Note on this clone: Relative to the germline gene, one junction end is altered; a read error may explain this. The rearrangement uses TRBV27 and TRBJ1-1, with a possible D match to TRBD1 (5 bases). CDR1 MNHEY and CDR2 SMNVEV come from the germline V gene (reference sequence). This CDR3 has 12 residues. Here the CDR3 DNA reads TGTGCCAGCAGTTTAAGGGGCCAAGTTGCAAGTTGG. It yields the protein CASSLRGQVASW.

J is TRBJ2-7 and V is TRBV7-9; 8 bases are a match to TRBD1. Germline V CDR1 and CDR2: SEHNR, FQNEAQ (reference sequence). The CDR3 consists of 17 residues. V shed 2 bases and J 5 bases; nucleotides not matched to a gene: 14. CDR3 in amino acids: CASSLTGPGGASDEQYF. The CDR3 DNA sequence: TGTGCCAGCAGCTTAACTGGGCCAGGGGGCGCGTCGGACGAGCAGTACTTC.

This clone is a singleton in its sample. The V call is TRBV6-1, the J call TRBJ1-4, with 8 bases aligning to TRBD1. Trimming cost V 5 bases and J 7 bases; bases outside gene matches: 9. The V gene's germline CDR1 is MNHNS and CDR2 SASEGT. The CDR3 totals 15 residues. The CDR3 coding sequence is TGTGCCAGCAGTACCAGACAGGGGAAGTCTGAAAAACTGTTTTTT. Amino acid sequence: CASSTRQGKSEKLFF.

In its sample, this clone was seen once. The chain uses TRBV10-3 and TRBJ1-1; D not resolved. Looked up from germline, CDR1 is ENHRY and CDR2 is SYGVKD. Trimming removed 5 bases from V and 0 bases from J, with 4 bases in between. The CDR3 extends over 12 amino acids. CDR3 in amino acids: CAISQVNTEAFF. CDR3 coding DNA: TGTGCCATCAGTCAGGTGAACACTGAAGCTTTCTTT.

The rearrangement joins TRBV5-1 to TRBJ2-5; D is perhaps TRBD1 (6 bases). Per the germline V gene, CDR1 is SGHRS and CDR2 is YFSETQ. The CDR3 covers 14 residues. The V end lost 4 bases, the J end lost 0 bases, and 10 bases lay between the germline ends. In nucleotides, the CDR3 is TGCGCCAGCAGCCGCGACAGGAACCAAGAGACCCAGTACTTC. Translation gives CASSRDRNQETQYF.

The rearrangement uses TRBV5-4 and TRBJ2-1, with 8 bases aligning to TRBD2. After removal of 1 base from V and 7 bases from J, the junction contained 4 bases not matched to a gene. The CDR3 contains 14 residues. The germline V gene encodes CDR1 SGHNT and CDR2 YYREEE (reference sequence). CDR3 amino acids: CASSLRTSLNEQFF. CDR3 nucleotides: TGTGCCAGCAGCTTGAGGACTAGCCTTAATGAGCAGTTCTTC.